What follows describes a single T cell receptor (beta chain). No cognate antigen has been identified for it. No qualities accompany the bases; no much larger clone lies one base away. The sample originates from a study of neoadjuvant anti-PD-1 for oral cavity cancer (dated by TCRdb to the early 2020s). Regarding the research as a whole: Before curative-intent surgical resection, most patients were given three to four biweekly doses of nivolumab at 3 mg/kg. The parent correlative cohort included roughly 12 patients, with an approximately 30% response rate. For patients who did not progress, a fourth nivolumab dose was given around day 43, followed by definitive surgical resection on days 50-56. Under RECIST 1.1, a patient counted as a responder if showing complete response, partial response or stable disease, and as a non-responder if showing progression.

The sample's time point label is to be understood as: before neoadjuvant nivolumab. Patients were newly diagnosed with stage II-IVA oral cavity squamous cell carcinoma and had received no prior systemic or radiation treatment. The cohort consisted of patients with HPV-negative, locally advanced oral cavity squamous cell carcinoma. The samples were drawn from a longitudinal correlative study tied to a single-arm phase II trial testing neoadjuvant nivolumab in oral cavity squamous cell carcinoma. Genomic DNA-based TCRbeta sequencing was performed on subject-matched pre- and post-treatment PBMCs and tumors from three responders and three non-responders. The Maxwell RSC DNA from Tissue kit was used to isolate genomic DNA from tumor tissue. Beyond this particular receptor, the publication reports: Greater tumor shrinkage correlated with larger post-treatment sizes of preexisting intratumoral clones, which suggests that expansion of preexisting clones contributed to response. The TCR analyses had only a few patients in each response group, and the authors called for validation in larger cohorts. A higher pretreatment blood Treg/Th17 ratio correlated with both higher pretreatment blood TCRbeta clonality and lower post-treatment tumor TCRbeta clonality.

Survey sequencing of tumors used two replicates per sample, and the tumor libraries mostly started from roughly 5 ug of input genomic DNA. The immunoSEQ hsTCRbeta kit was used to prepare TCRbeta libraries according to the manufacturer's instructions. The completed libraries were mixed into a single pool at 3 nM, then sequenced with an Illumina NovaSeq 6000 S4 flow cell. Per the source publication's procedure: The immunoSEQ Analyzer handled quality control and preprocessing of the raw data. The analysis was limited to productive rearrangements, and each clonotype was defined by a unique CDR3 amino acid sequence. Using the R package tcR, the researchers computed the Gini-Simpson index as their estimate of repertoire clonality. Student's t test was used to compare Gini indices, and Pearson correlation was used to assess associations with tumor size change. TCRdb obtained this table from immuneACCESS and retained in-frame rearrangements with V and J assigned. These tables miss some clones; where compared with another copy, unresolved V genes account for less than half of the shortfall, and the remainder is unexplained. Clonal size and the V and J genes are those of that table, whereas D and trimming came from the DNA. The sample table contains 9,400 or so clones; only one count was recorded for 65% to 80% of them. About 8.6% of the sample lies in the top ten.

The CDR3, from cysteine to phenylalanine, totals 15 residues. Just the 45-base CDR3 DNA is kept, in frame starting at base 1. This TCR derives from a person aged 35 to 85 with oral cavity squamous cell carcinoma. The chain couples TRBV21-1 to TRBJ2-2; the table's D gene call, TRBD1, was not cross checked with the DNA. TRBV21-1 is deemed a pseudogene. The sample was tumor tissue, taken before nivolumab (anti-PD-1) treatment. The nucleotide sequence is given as TGTGCCAGCAACGAATCAGGGGGTAACACCGGGGAGCTGTTTTTT. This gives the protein CASNESGGNTGELFF.